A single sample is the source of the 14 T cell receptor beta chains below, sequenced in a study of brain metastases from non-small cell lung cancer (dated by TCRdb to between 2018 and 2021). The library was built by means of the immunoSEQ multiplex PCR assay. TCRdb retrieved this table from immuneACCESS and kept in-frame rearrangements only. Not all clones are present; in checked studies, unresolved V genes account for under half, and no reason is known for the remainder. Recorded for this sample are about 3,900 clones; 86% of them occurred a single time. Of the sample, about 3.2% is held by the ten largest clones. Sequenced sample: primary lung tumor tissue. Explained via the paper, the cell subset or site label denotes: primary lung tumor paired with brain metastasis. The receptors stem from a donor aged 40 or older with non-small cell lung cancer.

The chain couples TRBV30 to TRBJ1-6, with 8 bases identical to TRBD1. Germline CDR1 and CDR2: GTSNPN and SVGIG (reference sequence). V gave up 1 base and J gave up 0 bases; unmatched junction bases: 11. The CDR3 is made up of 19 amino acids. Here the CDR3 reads CAWSDLSWTGSSYNSPLHF. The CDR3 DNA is TGTGCCTGGAGTGATCTATCCTGGACAGGGAGCTCCTATAATTCACCCCTCCACTTT.

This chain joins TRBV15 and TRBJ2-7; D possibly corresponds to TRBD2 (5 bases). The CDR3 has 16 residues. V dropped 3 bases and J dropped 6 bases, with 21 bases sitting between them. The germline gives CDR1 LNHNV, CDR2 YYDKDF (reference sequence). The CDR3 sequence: CATSSPSGVYNGEQYF. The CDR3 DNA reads TGTGCCACCAGCAGTCCCTCCGGGGTGTATAATGGCGAGCAGTACTTC.

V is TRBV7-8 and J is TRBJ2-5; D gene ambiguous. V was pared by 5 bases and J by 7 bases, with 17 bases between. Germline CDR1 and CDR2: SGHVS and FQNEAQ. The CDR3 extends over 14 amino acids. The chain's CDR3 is CASSPIGPERTQYF. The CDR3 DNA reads TGTGCCAGCAGCCCCATCGGACCGGAGCGGACCCAGTACTTC.

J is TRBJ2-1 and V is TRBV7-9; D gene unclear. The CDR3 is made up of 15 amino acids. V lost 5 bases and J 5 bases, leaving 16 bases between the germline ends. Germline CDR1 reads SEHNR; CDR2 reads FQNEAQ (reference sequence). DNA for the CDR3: TGTGCCAGCAGCCTCATGACAACAGTCCACAATGAGCAGTTCTTC. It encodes CASSLMTTVHNEQFF.

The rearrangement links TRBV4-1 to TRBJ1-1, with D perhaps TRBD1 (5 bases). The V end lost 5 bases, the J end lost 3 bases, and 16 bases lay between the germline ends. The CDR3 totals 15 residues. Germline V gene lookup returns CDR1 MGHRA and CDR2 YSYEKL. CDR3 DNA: TGCGCCAGCAGCAATCCGGGGGGGTCAGACACTGAAGCTTTCTTT. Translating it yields CASSNPGGSDTEAFF.

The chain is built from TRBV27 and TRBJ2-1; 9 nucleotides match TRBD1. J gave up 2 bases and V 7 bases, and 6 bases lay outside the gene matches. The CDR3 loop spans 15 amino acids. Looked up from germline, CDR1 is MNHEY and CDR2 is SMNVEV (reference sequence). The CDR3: CASTLDRGAYNEQFF. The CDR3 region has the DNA TGTGCCAGCACCTTAGACAGGGGGGCCTACAATGAGCAGTTCTTC.

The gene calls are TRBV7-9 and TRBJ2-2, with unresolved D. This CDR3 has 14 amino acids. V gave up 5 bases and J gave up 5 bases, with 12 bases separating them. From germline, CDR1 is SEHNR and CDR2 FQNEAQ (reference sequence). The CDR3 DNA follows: TGTGCCAGCAGCCACCTGGGCAATACCGGGGAGCTGTTTTTT. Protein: CASSHLGNTGELFF.

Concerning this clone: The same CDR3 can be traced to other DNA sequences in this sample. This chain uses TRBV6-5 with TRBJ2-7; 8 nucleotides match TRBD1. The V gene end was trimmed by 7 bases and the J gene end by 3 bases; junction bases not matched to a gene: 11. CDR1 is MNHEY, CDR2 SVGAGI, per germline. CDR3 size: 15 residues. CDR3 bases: TGTGCCAGCACTAAATACGGACAGGGCGGCTACGAGCAGTACTTC. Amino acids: CASTKYGQGGYEQYF.

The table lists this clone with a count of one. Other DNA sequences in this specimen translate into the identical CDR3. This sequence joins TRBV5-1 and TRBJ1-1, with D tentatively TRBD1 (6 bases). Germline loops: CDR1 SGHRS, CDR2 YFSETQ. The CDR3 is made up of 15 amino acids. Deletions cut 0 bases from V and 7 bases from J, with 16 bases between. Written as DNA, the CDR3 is TGCGCCAGCAGCTTGGCGGGACAAGGGCTTGGTGAAGCTTTCTTT. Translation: CASSLAGQGLGEAFF.

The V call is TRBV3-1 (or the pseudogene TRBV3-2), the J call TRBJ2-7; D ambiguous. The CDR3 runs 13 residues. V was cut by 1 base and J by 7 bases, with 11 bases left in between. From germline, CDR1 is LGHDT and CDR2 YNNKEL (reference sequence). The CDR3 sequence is CASSQGPVGEQYF. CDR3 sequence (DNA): TGTGCCAGCAGCCAAGGCCCAGTGGGGGAGCAGTACTTC.

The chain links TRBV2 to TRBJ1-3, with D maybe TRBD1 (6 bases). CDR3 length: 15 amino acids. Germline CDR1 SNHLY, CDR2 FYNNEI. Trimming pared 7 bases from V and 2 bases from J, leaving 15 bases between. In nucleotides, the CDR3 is TGTGCCAGCACGTACAGGGAATCTACTGGAAACACCATATATTTT. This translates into CASTYRESTGNTIYF.

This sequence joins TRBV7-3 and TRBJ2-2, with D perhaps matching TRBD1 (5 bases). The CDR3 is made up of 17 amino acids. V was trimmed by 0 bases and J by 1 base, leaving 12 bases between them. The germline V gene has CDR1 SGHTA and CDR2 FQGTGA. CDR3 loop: CASSLTSAGMNTGELFF. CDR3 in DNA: TGTGCCAGCAGCTTAACGAGCGCAGGGATGAACACCGGGGAGCTGTTTTTT.

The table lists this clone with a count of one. This CDR3 is CASSLEQRGYYEQYF. CDR3 nucleotide sequence: TGTGCCAGCAGCTTAGAGCAAAGGGGGTATTACGAGCAGTACTTC. The chain links TRBV13 to TRBJ2-7; D possibly corresponds to TRBD1 (6 bases). This CDR3 has 15 residues. The V gene lost 1 base and the J gene lost 4 bases, with 14 bases spanning the gap. Germline values: CDR1 PRHDT, CDR2 FYEKMQ (reference sequence).

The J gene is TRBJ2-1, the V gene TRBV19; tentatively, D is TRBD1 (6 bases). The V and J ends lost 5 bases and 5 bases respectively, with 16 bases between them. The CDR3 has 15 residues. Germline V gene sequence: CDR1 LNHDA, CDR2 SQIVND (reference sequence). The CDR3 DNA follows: TGTGCCAGTAGTCAGGGGAGTCTAGAACACAATGAGCAGTTCTTC. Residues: CASSQGSLEHNEQFF.